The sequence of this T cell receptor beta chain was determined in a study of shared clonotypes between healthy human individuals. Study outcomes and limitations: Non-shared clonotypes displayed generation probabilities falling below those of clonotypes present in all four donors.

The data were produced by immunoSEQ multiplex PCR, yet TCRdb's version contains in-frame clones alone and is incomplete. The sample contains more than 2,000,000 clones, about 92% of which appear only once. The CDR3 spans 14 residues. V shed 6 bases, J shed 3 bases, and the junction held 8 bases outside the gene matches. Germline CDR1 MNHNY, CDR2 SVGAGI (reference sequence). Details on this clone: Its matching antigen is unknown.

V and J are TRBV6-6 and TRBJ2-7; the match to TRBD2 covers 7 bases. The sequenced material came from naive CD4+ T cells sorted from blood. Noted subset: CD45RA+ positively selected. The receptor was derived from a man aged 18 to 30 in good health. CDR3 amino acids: CASSQLSGVYEQYF. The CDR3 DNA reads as TGTGCCAGCAGCCAATTGAGCGGGGTCTACGAGCAGTACTTC.